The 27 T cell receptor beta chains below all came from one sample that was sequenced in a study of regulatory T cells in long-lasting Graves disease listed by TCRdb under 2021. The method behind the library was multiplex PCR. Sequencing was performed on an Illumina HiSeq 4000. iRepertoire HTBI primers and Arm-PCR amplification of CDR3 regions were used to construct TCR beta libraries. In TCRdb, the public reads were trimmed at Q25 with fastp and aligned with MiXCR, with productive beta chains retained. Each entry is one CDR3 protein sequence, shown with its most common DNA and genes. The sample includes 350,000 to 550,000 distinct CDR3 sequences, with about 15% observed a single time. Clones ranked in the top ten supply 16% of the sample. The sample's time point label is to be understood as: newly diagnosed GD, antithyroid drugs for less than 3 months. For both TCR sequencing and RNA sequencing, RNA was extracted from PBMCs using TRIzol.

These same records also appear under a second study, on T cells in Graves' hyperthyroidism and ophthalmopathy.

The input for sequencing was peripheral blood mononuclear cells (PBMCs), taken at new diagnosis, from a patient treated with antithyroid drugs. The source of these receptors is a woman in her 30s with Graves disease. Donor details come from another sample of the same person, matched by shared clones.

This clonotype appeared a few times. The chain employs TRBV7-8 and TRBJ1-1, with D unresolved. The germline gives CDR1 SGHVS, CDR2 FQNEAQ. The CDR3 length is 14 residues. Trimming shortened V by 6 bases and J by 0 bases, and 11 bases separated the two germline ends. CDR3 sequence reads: CASSWNRMNTEAFF. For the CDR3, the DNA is TGTGCCAGCAGTTGGAATAGAATGAACACTGAAGCTTTCTTT. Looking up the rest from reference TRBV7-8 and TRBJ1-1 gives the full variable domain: GAGVSQSPRYKVAKRGQDVALRCDPISGHVSLFWYQQALGQGPEFLTYFQNEAQLDKSGLPSDRFFAERPEGSVSTLKIQRTQQEDSAVYLCASSWNRMNTEAFFGQGTRLTVV.

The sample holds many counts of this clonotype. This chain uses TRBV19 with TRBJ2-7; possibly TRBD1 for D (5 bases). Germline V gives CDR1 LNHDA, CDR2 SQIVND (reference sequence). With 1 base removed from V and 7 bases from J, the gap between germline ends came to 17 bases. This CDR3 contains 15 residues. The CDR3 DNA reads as TGTGCCAGTAGTATAGTGAATCGACGGGCAGGGGAGCAGTACTTC. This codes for CASSIVNRRAGEQYF. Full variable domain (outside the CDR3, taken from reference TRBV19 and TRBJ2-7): DGGITQSPKYLFRKEGQNVTLSCEQNLNHDAMYWYRQDPGQGLRLIYYSQIVNDFQKGDIAEGYSVSREKKESFPLTVTSAQKNPTAFYLCASSIVNRRAGEQYFGPGTRLTVT.

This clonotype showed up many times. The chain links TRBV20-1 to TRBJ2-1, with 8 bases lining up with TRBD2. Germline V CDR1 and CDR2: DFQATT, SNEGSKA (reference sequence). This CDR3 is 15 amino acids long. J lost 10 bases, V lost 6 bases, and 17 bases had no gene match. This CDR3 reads CSAPRFSGLAGEQFF. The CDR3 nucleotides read TGCAGTGCCCCTCGCTTCTCCGGACTAGCTGGAGAGCAGTTCTTC.

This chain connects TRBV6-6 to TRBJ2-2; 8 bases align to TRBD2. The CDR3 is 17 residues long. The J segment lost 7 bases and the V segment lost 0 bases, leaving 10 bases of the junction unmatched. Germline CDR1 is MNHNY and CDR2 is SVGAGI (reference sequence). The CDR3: CASSYSSGRAMGGELFF. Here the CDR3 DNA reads TGTGCCAGCAGTTACTCGTCCGGGAGGGCCATGGGCGGGGAGCTGTTTTTT.

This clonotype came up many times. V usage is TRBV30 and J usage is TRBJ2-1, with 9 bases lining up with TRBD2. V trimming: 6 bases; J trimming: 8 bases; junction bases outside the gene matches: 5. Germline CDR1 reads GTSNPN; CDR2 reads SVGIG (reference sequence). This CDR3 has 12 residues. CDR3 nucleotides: TGTGCCTGCCGCGGGAGGGGGGATGAGCAGTTCTTC. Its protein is CACRGRGDEQFF.

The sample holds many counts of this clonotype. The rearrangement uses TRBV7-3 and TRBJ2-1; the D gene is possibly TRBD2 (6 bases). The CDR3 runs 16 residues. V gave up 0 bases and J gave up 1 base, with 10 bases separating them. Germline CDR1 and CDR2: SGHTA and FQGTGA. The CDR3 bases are TGTGCCAGCAGCTTAACGGGTAGCGGATCCTACAATGAGCAGTTCTTC. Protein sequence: CASSLTGSGSYNEQFF. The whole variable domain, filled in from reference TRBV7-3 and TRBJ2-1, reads GAGVSQTPSNKVTEKGKYVELRCDPISGHTALYWYRQSLGQGPEFLIYFQGTGAADDSGLPNDRFFAVRPEGSVSTLKIQRTERGDSAVYLCASSLTGSGSYNEQFFGPGTRLTVL.

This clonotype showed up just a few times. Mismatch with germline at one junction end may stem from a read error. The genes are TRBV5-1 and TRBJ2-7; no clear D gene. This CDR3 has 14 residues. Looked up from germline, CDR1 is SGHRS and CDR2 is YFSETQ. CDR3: CASSLDESGYEQHF. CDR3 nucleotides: TGCGCCAGCAGCTTAGACGAGTCAGGCTACGAGCAGCACTTC.

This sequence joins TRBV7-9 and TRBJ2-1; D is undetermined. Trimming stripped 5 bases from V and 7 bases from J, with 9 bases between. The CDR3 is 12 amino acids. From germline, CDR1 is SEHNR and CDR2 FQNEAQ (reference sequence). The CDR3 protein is CASSHTPNEQFF. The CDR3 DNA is TGTGCCAGCAGCCATACGCCGAATGAGCAGTTCTTC. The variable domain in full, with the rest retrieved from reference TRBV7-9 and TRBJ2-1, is DTGVSQNPRHKITKRGQNVTFRCDPISEHNRLYWYRQTLGQGPEFLTYFQNEAQLEKSRLLSDRFSAERPKGSFSTLEIQRTEQGDSAMYLCASSHTPNEQFFGPGTRLTVL.

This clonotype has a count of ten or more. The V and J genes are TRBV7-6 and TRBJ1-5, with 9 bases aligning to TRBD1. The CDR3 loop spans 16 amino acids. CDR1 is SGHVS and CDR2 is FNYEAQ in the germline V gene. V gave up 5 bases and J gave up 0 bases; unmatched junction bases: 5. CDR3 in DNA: TGTGCCAGCAGCGAACGGACAGGGGATAGCAATCAGCCCCAGCATTTT. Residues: CASSERTGDSNQPQHF.

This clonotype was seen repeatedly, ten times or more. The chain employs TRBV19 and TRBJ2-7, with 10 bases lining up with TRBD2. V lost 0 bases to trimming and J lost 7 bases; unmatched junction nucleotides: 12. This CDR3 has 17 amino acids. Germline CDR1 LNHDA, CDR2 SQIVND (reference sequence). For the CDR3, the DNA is TGTGCCAGTAGTATAGACCCCGGACTAGCGGCGTCAGGGGAGCAGTACTTC. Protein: CASSIDPGLAASGEQYF.

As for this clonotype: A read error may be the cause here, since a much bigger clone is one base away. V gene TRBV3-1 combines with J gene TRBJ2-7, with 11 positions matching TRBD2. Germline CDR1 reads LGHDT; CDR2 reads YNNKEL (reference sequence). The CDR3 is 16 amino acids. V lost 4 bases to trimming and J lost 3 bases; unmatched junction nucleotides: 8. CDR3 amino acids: CASSPPRLAGNYEQYF. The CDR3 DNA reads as TGTGCCAGCAGCCCACCCCGACTAGCGGGGAACTACGAGCAGTACTTC.

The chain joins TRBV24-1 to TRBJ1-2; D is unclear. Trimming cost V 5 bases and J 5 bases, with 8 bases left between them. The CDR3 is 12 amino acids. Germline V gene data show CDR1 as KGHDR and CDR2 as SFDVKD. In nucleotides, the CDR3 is TGTGCCACCAGTGCCGACGGGTATGGCTACACCTTC. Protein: CATSADGYGYTF.

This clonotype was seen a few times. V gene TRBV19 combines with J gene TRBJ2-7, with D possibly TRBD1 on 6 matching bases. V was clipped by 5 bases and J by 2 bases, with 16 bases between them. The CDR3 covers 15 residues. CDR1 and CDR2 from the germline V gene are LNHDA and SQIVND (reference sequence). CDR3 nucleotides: TGTGCCAGTAGTCCCCAGGACAGAAGACCCTACGAGCAGTACTTC. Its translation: CASSPQDRRPYEQYF.

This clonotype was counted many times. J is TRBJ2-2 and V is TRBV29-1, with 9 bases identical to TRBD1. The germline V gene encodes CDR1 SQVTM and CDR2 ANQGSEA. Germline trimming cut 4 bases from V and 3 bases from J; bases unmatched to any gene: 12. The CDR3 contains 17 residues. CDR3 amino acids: CSVVGGTGTGHTGELFF. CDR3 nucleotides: TGCAGCGTTGTGGGGGGCACCGGGACAGGGCACACCGGGGAGCTGTTTTTT.

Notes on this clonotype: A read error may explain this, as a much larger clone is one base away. CDR3 loop: CASSVSGGLPYEQYF. The CDR3 bases are TGTGCCAGCAGCGTAAGCGGGGGCCTCCCCTACGAGCAGTACTTC. This chain joins TRBV9 and TRBJ2-7, with TRBD2 matching over 8 bases. The CDR3 has 15 residues. Trimming removed 1 base from V and 2 bases from J; junction bases left unmatched: 5. Germline loops: CDR1 SGDLS, CDR2 YYNGEE.

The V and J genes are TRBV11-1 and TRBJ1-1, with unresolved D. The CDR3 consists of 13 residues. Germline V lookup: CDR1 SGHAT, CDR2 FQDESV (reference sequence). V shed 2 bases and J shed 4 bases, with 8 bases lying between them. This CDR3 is CASSLRSGTEAFF. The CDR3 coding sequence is TGTGCCAGCAGCTTACGGAGTGGCACTGAAGCTTTCTTT.

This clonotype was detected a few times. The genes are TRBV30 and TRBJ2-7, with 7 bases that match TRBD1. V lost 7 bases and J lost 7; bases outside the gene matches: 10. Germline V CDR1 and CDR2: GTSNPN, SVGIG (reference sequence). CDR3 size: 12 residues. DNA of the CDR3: TGTGCCTACACCGAGGGGGCGCGGGAGCAGTACTTC. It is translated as CAYTEGAREQYF.

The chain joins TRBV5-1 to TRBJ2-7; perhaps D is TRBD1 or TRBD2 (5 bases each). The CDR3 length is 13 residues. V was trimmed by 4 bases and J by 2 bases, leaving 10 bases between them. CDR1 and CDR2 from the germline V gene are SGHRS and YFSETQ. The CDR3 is CASSGTDAYEQYF. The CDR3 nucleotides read TGCGCCAGCAGCGGGACGGACGCCTACGAGCAGTACTTC.

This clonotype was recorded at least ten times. This chain's CDR3 is CASSFSGSTDTQYF. The CDR3 nucleotides read TGTGCCAGCAGCTTCAGCGGGAGCACAGATACGCAGTATTTT. The chain uses TRBV28 and TRBJ2-3, with D possibly matching TRBD2 (6 bases). V was trimmed by 6 bases and J by 0 bases, leaving 10 bases between them. Germline V gives CDR1 MDHEN, CDR2 SYDVKM. This CDR3 is built from 14 residues.

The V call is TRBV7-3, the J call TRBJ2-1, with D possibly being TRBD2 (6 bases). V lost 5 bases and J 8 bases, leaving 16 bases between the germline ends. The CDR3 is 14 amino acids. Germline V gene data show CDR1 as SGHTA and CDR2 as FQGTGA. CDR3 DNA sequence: TGTGCCAGCAGCGTGGACTACTTGGGCTATGAGCAGTTCTTC. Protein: CASSVDYLGYEQFF.

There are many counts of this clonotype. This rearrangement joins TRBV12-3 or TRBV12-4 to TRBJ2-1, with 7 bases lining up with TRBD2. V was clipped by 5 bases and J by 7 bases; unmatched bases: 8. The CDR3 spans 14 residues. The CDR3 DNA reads TGTGCCAGCAGTCGACCGGGACTACTTAATGAGCAGTTCTTC. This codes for CASSRPGLLNEQFF.

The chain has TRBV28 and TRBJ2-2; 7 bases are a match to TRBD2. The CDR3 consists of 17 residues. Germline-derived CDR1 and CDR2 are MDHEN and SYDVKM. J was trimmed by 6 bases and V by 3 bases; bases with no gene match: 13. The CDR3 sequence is CASSFSRGGRLAGELFF. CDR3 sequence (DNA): TGTGCCAGCAGTTTCAGCCGGGGAGGGAGGCTCGCCGGGGAGCTGTTTTTT.

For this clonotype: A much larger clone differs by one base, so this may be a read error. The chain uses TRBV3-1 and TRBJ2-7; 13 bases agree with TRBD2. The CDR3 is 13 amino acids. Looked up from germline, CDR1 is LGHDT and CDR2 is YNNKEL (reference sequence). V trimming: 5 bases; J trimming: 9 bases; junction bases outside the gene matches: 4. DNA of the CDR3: TGTGCCAGCAGCTTGGGACTAGCGGGACCGCAGTACTTC. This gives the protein CASSLGLAGPQYF.

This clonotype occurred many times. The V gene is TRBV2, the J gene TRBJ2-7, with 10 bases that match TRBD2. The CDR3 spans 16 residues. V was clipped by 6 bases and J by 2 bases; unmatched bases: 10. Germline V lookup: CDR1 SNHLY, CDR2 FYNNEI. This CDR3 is CASRVSATSGTYEQYF. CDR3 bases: TGTGCCAGCAGGGTTAGTGCCACTAGCGGGACCTACGAGCAGTACTTC.

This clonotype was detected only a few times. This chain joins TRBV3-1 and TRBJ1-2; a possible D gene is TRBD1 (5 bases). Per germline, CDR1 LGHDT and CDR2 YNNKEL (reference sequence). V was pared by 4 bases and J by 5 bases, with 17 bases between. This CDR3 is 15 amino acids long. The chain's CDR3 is CASSPVSEGSYGYTF. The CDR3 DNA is TGTGCCAGCAGCCCCGTTTCGGAGGGGAGTTATGGCTACACCTTC.

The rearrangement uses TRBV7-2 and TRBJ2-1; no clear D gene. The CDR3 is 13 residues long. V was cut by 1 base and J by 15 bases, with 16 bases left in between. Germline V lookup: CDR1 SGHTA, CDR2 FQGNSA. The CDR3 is CASSLEPAPTRFF. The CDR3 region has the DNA TGTGCCAGCAGCTTAGAGCCCGCACCGACGAGGTTCTTC. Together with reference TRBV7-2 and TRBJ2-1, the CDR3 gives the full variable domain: GAGVSQSPSNKVTEKGKDVELRCDPISGHTALYWYRQSLGQGLEFLIYFQGNSAPDKSGLPSDRFSAERTGGSVSTLTIQRTQQEDSAVYLCASSLEPAPTRFFGPGTRLTVL.

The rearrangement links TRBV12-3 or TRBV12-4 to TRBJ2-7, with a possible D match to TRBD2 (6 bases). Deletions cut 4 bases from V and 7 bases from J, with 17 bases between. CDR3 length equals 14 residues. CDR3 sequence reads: CASSSGGRTREQYF. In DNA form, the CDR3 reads TGTGCCAGCAGTTCCGGGGGACGAACTAGAGAGCAGTACTTC.